This paragraph reports one T cell receptor (beta chain). Source study methods: Reference gene primer amplification gave nucleated cell count estimates. Using immunoSEQ multiplex PCR, the repertoire was profiled, and TCRdb retains in-frame clones only, with some absent. D and trimming were read from the DNA, whereas the V and J calls and clone size are those reported in that table. The data hold 150,000 to 200,000 clones, with approximately 79% observed a single time. These data are taken from a study of blood T cell repertoires in COVID-19. Study overall: The study drew acute and convalescent COVID-19 samples from the United States, Italy and Spain. T cells, B-cell-depleted T cells, or PBMCs supplied cDNA or gDNA.

This sequence originates from a man aged 25-40 years with active or convalescent COVID-19. What was sequenced was peripheral blood.

The CDR3 loop is CASSLESVSYEQYF. The CDR3 DNA follows: TGTGCCAGCAGCTTAGAGAGCGTCTCCTACGAGCAGTACTTC. This chain links TRBV11-3 with TRBJ2-7, with D unclear. This CDR3 has 14 amino acids. Between the trimmed V and J ends, which lost 0 bases and 0 bases, there was a span of 6 bases. Germline loops: CDR1 SGHNT, CDR2 YENEEA.